This T cell receptor beta chain was identified in a study of control samples from healthy donors and cancer patients. The method was immunoSEQ multiplex PCR; TCRdb's version includes in-frame clones alone and lacks a portion of them. The top ten hold less than 4% of the sample, which has some 130,000 clones, roughly 88% seen once. The CDR3 totals 14 residues. Germline CDR1 SNHLY, CDR2 FYNNEI. V lost 6 bases and J 5 bases, leaving 13 bases between the germline ends. The origin of this receptor is a man aged 35 to 55 in good health. The sample consisted of blood. This chain links TRBV2 with TRBJ1-4; D possibly corresponds to TRBD1 (6 bases). The CDR3 sequence: CASRRGQSNEKLFF. In nucleotides, the CDR3 is TGTGCCAGCAGGCGGGGACAATCAAATGAAAAACTGTTTTTT.